This is a list of T cell receptor beta chains from one sample in a study of blood T cells in healthy people across ages. TCRdb analysed the 5' RACE reads with MiXCR anew, one entry per CDR3 protein. The sample includes approximately 600,000 distinct CDR3 sequences, 58% of them seen just once. The sample taken for sequencing was blood. The receptors here all came from a man in his 60s in good health. CDR3s include the opening cysteine and the closing phenylalanine or tryptophan. D genes are given only for firm matches. Only part of the rows carry a size: once, few, many, or a class if the clone is expanded.

CASSPSNGVYGYTF	TGTGCCAGCAGCCCCTCCAATGGGGTTTATGGCTACACCTTC	NA	14	NA	TRBV7-2	TRBJ1-2
CASSQAALTSGRYNEQFF	TGTGCCAGCAGCCAAGCGGCCCTGACTAGCGGGAGGTACAATGAGCAGTTCTTC	few	18	TRBD2	TRBV4-2	TRBJ2-1
CASSYRLSSYNEQFF	TGTGCCAGCAGTTACAGGCTAAGCTCCTACAATGAGCAGTTCTTC	NA	15	NA	TRBV6-6	TRBJ2-1
CSARTGKEADTQYF	TGCAGTGCTAGGACAGGGAAAGAGGCAGATACGCAGTATTTT	NA	14	TRBD1	TRBV20-1	TRBJ2-3
CSAKGPNTDTQYF	TGCAGCGCTAAGGGACCAAACACAGATACGCAGTATTTT	NA	13	NA	TRBV29-1	TRBJ2-3
CSAPGQGDEKLFF	TGCAGTGCCCCGGGACAGGGGGACGAAAAACTGTTTTTT	few	13	TRBD1	TRBV20-1	TRBJ1-4
CASSIRTGAYNEQYF	TGCGCCAGCAGCATACGGACGGGGGCCTACAATGAGCAGTACTTC	NA	15	NA	TRBV5-1	TRBJ2-5
CASSLGLTYNEQYF	TGTGCCAGCAGCTTGGGATTGACCTACAATGAGCAGTACTTC	NA	14	NA	TRBV7-2	TRBJ2-5
CASSLVEGNQETQYF	TGCGCCAGCAGCTTGGTTGAAGGGAACCAAGAGACCCAGTACTTC	NA	15	NA	TRBV5-1	TRBJ2-5
CASSKLTGPKPQHF	TGTGCCAGCAGCAAACTCACAGGGCCAAAGCCCCAGCATTTT	NA	14	NA	TRBV21-1	TRBJ1-5
CSAATGLAGVGGELFF	TGCAGTGCCGCAACGGGCCTAGCGGGGGTCGGCGGGGAGCTGTTTTTT	NA	16	TRBD2	TRBV20-1	TRBJ2-2
CSLDSTYEQYF	TGCAGCCTGGACAGCACCTACGAGCAGTACTTC	NA	11	NA	TRBV29-1	TRBJ2-7
CASRGGNTEAFF	TGCGCCAGCAGAGGCGGGAACACTGAAGCTTTCTTT	NA	12	NA	TRBV10-1	TRBJ1-1
CASSLLLGNQPQHF	TGCGCCAGCAGCCTTCTGTTGGGCAATCAGCCCCAGCATTTT	NA	14	NA	TRBV4-1	TRBJ1-5
CASSGLDGETQYF	TGTGCCAGCAGCGGACTAGACGGTGAGACCCAGTACTTC	NA	13	TRBD2	TRBV25-1	TRBJ2-5
CASSAQGGGLGDTQYF	TGTGCCAGCAGCGCCCAGGGGGGGGGGCTGGGGGATACGCAGTATTTT	NA	16	NA	TRBV11-2	TRBJ2-3
CASSLSGTAYGYTF	TGTGCCAGCAGTTTATCAGGGACAGCATATGGCTACACCTTC	NA	14	TRBD1	TRBV28	TRBJ1-2
CASSPRDTSPLHF	TGTGCCAGCAGTCCCAGGGACACTTCACCCCTCCACTTT	NA	13	NA	TRBV12-3/TRBV12-4	TRBJ1-6
CASSTTGTGYEQYF	TGCGCCAGCAGCACGACAGGCACGGGCTACGAGCAGTACTTC	few	14	NA	TRBV5-1	TRBJ2-7
CASNRDRRTDTQYF	TGTGCCAGCAATAGGGACAGGCGCACAGATACGCAGTATTTT	NA	14	TRBD1	TRBV6-2/TRBV6-3	TRBJ2-3
CASSQGFGRQNNEQFF	TGCGCCAGCAGCCAAGGCTTCGGCAGGCAAAACAATGAGCAGTTCTTC	NA	16	NA	TRBV4-1	TRBJ2-1
CSANPSGANVLTF	TGCAGTGCTAACCCCTCTGGGGCCAACGTCCTGACTTTC	few	13	NA	TRBV20-1	TRBJ2-6
CATSRGGGDQPQHF	TGTGCCACCAGCAGAGGGGGGGGCGATCAGCCCCAGCATTTT	NA	14	NA	TRBV15	TRBJ1-5
CASSPSGDQPQHF	TGTGCCAGCAGTCCATCAGGGGATCAGCCCCAGCATTTT	NA	13	NA	TRBV6-5	TRBJ1-5
CASSLAGQRQFF	TGCGCCAGCAGCTTGGCCGGCCAGCGACAGTTCTTC	few	12	NA	TRBV5-1	TRBJ2-1
CASRDRGAEQYF	TGTGCCAGCCGAGACAGGGGCGCCGAGCAGTACTTC	few	12	TRBD1	TRBV2	TRBJ2-7
CSAGVSGANVLTF	TGCAGTGCGGGGGTCTCTGGGGCCAACGTCCTGACTTTC	NA	13	NA	TRBV20-1	TRBJ2-6
CASTGQMNSPLHF	TGTGCCAGCACGGGACAGATGAATTCACCCCTCCACTTT	NA	13	TRBD1	TRBV2	TRBJ1-6
CASSLSGTGGTQYF	TGTGCCAGCAGCTTATCCGGGACAGGAGGGACCCAGTACTTC	NA	14	TRBD1	TRBV7-7	TRBJ2-5
CSAVLAGGPEETQYF	TGCAGTGCTGTCCTAGCGGGGGGGCCAGAAGAGACCCAGTACTTC	few	15	TRBD2	TRBV20-1	TRBJ2-5
CSAQTGTQGNEQFF	TGCAGCGCCCAGACAGGGACCCAAGGCAATGAGCAGTTCTTC	NA	14	TRBD1	TRBV29-1	TRBJ2-1
CATSDSPAGNQPQHF	TGTGCCACCAGTGATTCCCCCGCTGGAAATCAGCCCCAGCATTTT	NA	15	NA	TRBV24-1	TRBJ1-5
CASSPGQDYNEQFF	TGTGCCAGCAGCCCGGGACAGGACTACAATGAGCAGTTCTTC	few	14	TRBD1	TRBV7-2	TRBJ2-1
CASKGSRWAEAFF	TGTGCCTCTAAGGGCAGTAGGTGGGCTGAAGCTTTCTTT	few	13	NA	TRBV7-8	TRBJ1-1
CASSYGTAEKLFF	TGTGCCAGCAGTTACGGGACCGCTGAAAAACTGTTTTTT	NA	13	NA	TRBV6-5	TRBJ1-4
CSAREAPSGYTF	TGCAGTGCTAGAGAGGCACCATCGGGCTACACCTTC	NA	12	NA	TRBV20-1	TRBJ1-2
CASRDRADNEQFF	TGCGCCAGCAGGGACAGGGCGGACAATGAGCAGTTCTTC	few	13	TRBD1	TRBV5-1	TRBJ2-1
CAISPPAPNYGYTF	TGTGCCATCAGCCCCCCAGCCCCTAACTATGGCTACACCTTC	NA	14	NA	TRBV10-3	TRBJ1-2
CASSVSGSDEQYF	TGTGCCAGCAGTGTATCAGGGTCGGACGAGCAGTACTTC	few	13	NA	TRBV12-3/TRBV12-4	TRBJ2-7
CASSSTGGLGTEAFF	TGTGCCAGCAGCTCAACAGGGGGTCTCGGCACTGAAGCTTTCTTT	NA	15	TRBD1	TRBV7-9	TRBJ1-1
CASSQSTNGELFF	TGTGCCAGCAGCCAATCGACAAACGGGGAGCTGTTTTTT	NA	13	NA	TRBV4-2	TRBJ2-2
CASSFSSGGASSNEQFF	TGCGCCAGCAGCTTCTCTAGCGGGGGGGCTTCATCCAATGAGCAGTTCTTC	NA	17	TRBD2	TRBV5-1	TRBJ2-1
CASSLSRDTRYNEQFF	TGTGCCAGCAGCCTTTCCCGGGACACCCGCTACAATGAGCAGTTCTTC	NA	16	NA	TRBV11-2	TRBJ2-1
CASSLRGTGEREQYF	TGTGCCAGCAGCTTAAGGGGGACAGGGGAGAGGGAGCAGTACTTC	NA	15	TRBD1	TRBV11-2	TRBJ2-7
CASSYLTTGEYQETQYF	TGTGCCAGCAGTTATCTGACGACAGGAGAGTACCAAGAGACCCAGTACTTC	NA	17	NA	TRBV6-5	TRBJ2-5
CASSLTSGKSSYEQYF	TGCGCCAGCAGCTTAACTAGCGGAAAGAGCTCCTACGAGCAGTACTTC	NA	16	TRBD2	TRBV5-1	TRBJ2-7
CASSFQDRANEKLFF	TGCGCCAGCAGCTTCCAGGACAGGGCTAATGAAAAACTGTTTTTT	NA	15	TRBD1	TRBV5-1	TRBJ1-4
CSVPRDPLGGEQYF	TGCAGTGTCCCCCGGGACCCCCTCGGAGGTGAGCAGTACTTC	NA	14	NA	TRBV20-1	TRBJ2-5
CSAAPDSVSYEQYF	TGCAGTGCTGCCCCCGACAGCGTTTCCTACGAGCAGTACTTC	NA	14	NA	TRBV20-1	TRBJ2-7